This entry concerns a single T cell receptor beta chain. As yet, its antigen is unknown. Template-switching 5'RACE yielded the TCR cDNA; a universal primer site and UMIs were added in the process. MiXCR, run by TCRdb on the 5' RACE reads, gives a single entry per CDR3 protein. The table has approximately 550,000 distinct CDR3 sequences, about a fifth seen once. The data were taken from a study of T cells after yellow fever vaccination. Germline CDR1 LGHNA, CDR2 YSLEER. The CDR3 sequence is 19 residues long. The V gene lost 1 base and the J gene lost 1 base, with 20 bases spanning the gap. Study-wide points: Clonotype sharing between CD4 and CD8 compartments was small.

Here the sequenced sample was PBMCs, taken 15 days after the yellow fever booster vaccination. This sequence joins TRBV4-3 and TRBJ2-1, with D perhaps matching TRBD2 (5 bases). The origin of this receptor is a young man who received the YFV17D yellow fever vaccine. CDR3 bases: TGCGCCAGCAGCCAAGTTACGGGATCTTCGTTGGGGTCCTACAATGAGCAGTTCTTC. This encodes CASSQVTGSSLGSYNEQFF.